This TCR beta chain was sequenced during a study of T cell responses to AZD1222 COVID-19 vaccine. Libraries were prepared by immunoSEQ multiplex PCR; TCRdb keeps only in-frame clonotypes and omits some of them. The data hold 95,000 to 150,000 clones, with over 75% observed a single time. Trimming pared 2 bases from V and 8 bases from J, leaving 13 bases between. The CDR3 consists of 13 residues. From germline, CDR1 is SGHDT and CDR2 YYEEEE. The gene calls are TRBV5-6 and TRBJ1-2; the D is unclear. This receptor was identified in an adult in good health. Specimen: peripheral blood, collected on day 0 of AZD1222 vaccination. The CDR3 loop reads CASSLVVLMGYTF. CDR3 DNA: TGTGCCAGCAGCTTAGTGGTCCTCATGGGCTACACCTTC.